Following are 13 T cell receptor beta chains from one sample sequenced in a study of blood T cell repertoires in COVID-19. Profiling relied on immunoSEQ multiplex PCR, and the TCRdb table lists in-frame clones only, not all of them. The data show about 170,000 clones, with approximately 91% seen just once and almost 5% held by the top ten. The sequenced sample was peripheral blood. The receptors were gathered from a man aged 18 to 35 with COVID-19, enrolled during active disease.

V and J are TRBV25-1 and TRBJ2-7, with TRBD1 matching 7 bases. Germline V CDR1 and CDR2: MGHDK, SYGVNS. The length of the CDR3 is 14 residues. J was trimmed by 1 base and V by 5 bases; bases with no gene match: 5. The CDR3 region has the DNA TGTGCCAGCAGTCGCCCAGGGGGATCCTACGAGCAGTACTTC. Its protein is CASSRPGGSYEQYF.

The CDR3 nucleotides read TGTGCCAGCAGCCGCCTGGGGACTAGCGGGGGGCCCAGCACAGATACGCAGTATTTT. Protein product: CASSRLGTSGGPSTDTQYF. The V gene is TRBV7-2, the J gene TRBJ2-3; 15 nucleotides agree with TRBD2. The CDR3 has 19 amino acids. The germline V gene encodes CDR1 SGHTA and CDR2 FQGNSA. The ends lost 5 bases at V and 0 bases at J; junction bases unmatched: 9.

This chain connects TRBV27 to TRBJ2-7; the match to TRBD1 covers 7 bases. This CDR3 is built from 15 residues. The ends lost 3 bases at V and 6 bases at J; junction bases unmatched: 11. Germline V gene lookup returns CDR1 MNHEY and CDR2 SMNVEV (reference sequence). In nucleotides, the CDR3 is TGTGCCAGCAGTTTTTCCTACAGGGGTAGGGGCGAGCAGTACTTC. Amino acids: CASSFSYRGRGEQYF.

The rearrangement joins TRBV6-1 to TRBJ1-2; 7 bases fit TRBD1. The germline gives CDR1 MNHNS, CDR2 SASEGT. CDR3 length: 14 amino acids. V was pared by 0 bases and J by 4 bases, with 2 bases of the junction left unmatched. DNA for the CDR3: TGTGCCAGCAGTGAAGCCAGGGGGTTCTATGGCTACACCTTC. Translated, it gives CASSEARGFYGYTF.

The chain joins TRBV19 to TRBJ1-5; 8 nucleotides agree with TRBD1. The CDR3 extends over 13 amino acids. The germline V gene has CDR1 LNHDA and CDR2 SQIVND (reference sequence). The V segment lost 10 bases and the J segment 4 bases; nucleotides outside the gene matches: 6. This CDR3 reads CATGTGGNQPQHF. The CDR3, as DNA: TGTGCCACAGGGACAGGTGGTAATCAGCCCCAGCATTTT.

This rearrangement joins TRBV9 to TRBJ2-2; 10 nucleotides agree with TRBD2. Germline assignment: CDR1 SGDLS and CDR2 YYNGEE. The CDR3 totals 15 residues. Losses at the gene ends were 6 bases for V and 5 bases for J; bases not matched to a gene: 7. The CDR3 loop reads CASTRGTSDTGELFF. The CDR3 DNA reads as TGTGCCAGCACCCGCGGGACTAGCGATACCGGGGAGCTGTTTTTT.

This clone was observed a single time. This chain joins TRBV15 and TRBJ1-2, with no clear D. Germline lookup yields CDR1 LNHNV and CDR2 YYDKDF (reference sequence). The germline V and J ends were trimmed by 0 bases and 5 bases, with 19 bases remaining between them. The length of the CDR3 is 17 residues. CDR3 sequence (DNA): TGTGCCACCAGCAGAGACTTTCAGCGCGGGTGGAATTATGGCTACACCTTC. It specifies CATSRDFQRGWNYGYTF.

The rearrangement joins TRBV29-1 to TRBJ1-2; 7 nucleotides line up with TRBD1. V dropped 6 bases and J dropped 2; count of bases not matched to a gene: 9. CDR1 and CDR2 (germline): SQVTM, ANQGSEA. This CDR3 is built from 14 residues. The CDR3: CSVGKTGQNYGYTF. The CDR3 DNA follows: TGCAGCGTGGGCAAAACGGGACAGAACTATGGCTACACCTTC.

The chain links TRBV18 to TRBJ1-3; 7 nucleotides agree with TRBD1. The CDR3 is 17 residues long. The V and J ends lost 4 bases and 0 bases, in that order; junction bases with no gene match: 9. Germline CDR1 and CDR2: KGHSH and LQKENI. The CDR3 DNA reads as TGTGCCAGCTCACAACGGACAGGCGAGTTCTCTGGAAACACCATATATTTT. Translating gives CASSQRTGEFSGNTIYF.

Comment on this clone: One end of the junction is discordant with germline, which a read error may explain. The chain links TRBV4-1 to TRBJ1-4; D may be TRBD1 (6 bases). There are 13 residues in the CDR3. Germline loops: CDR1 MGHRA, CDR2 YSYEKL. CDR3 protein: CASSPLDSEKLLF. The CDR3 nucleotides read TGCGCCAGCAGCCCACTGGACAGTGAAAAACTGCTTTTT.

The chain couples TRBV23-1 to TRBJ2-3; 7 nucleotides match TRBD1. TRBV23-1 has ORF status, its function being uncertain. After removal of 7 bases from V and 2 bases from J, the junction contained 12 bases not matched to a gene. The CDR3 is made up of 16 amino acids. The CDR3 nucleotides read TGCGCCAGCATCCACCCGGGACAGAAAATCACAGATACGCAGTATTTT. Amino acid sequence: CASIHPGQKITDTQYF.

This clone was recorded only once. The rearrangement uses TRBV7-6 and TRBJ2-5; D is possibly TRBD2 (6 bases). This CDR3 contains 18 residues. Trimming cost V 3 bases and J 5 bases, with 25 bases left between them. Germline V gives CDR1 SGHVS, CDR2 FNYEAQ. CDR3 bases: TGTGCCAGCAGCTTTAGGGCTTTCAGCGCCTATGGAGGGGAGACCCAGTACTTC. It specifies CASSFRAFSAYGGETQYF.

This CDR3 is CASSLQGPGETQYF. The CDR3 bases are TGTGCCAGCAGCCTACAGGGGCCGGGAGAGACCCAGTACTTC. The chain has TRBV6-2 or TRBV6-3 and TRBJ2-5, with 7 bases lining up with TRBD1. Germline V gene lookup returns CDR1 MNHEY and CDR2 SVGEGT. The CDR3 is 14 residues long. V trimming: 6 bases; J trimming: 4 bases; junction bases outside the gene matches: 8.